The 19 T cell receptor beta chains below all came from one sample that was sequenced in a study of tumor and adjacent non-tumor tissue in lung cancer. The template was RNA from unsorted bulk tissue. This non-tumor lung sample came from over 3 cm beyond the tumor edge. The library came from three nested PCR rounds adapted from ARM-PCR protocols. From the multiplex PCR reads, TCRdb called clonotypes with MiXCR, one entry per CDR3 protein. Counted here are around 80,000 distinct CDR3 sequences, less than 85% occurring once; the ten biggest clones make up around 38%. Material for sequencing was distant non-tumor lung tissue. These receptors all stem from a man aged 70-80 years with non-small cell lung cancer.

V and J are TRBV6-2 or TRBV6-3 and TRBJ2-5; 9 positions match TRBD1. The germline CDR1 and CDR2 sequences are MNHEY and SVGEGT. V trimming: 0 bases; J trimming: 5 bases; junction bases outside the gene matches: 16. CDR3 length: 19 amino acids. This CDR3 is CASSYSEVFGQGNEETQYF. In DNA, the CDR3 is TGTGCCAGCAGTTACTCGGAGGTCTTTGGACAGGGGAACGAGGAGACCCAGTACTTC.

In this sample, this clonotype turned up many times. The CDR3 DNA sequence: TGTGCCAGCAGTTTGACAGGGGGCGCGTCCGAGCAGTACTTC. This translates into CASSLTGGASEQYF. The chain has TRBV12-3 or TRBV12-4 and TRBJ2-7; 10 positions match TRBD1. The CDR3 loop spans 14 amino acids. With 3 bases clipped from V and 6 bases from J, the junction kept 5 bases outside the gene matches.

A remark on this clonotype: It is likely a read error, because the conserved phenylalanine at the end of the CDR3 is missing. The gene calls are TRBV11-2 and TRBJ1-1; D call uncertain. The CDR3 is 15 amino acids. Per germline, CDR1 SGHAT and CDR2 FQNNGV. The CDR3 here is CDSSFANSGNTEAFC. CDR3 sequence (DNA): TGTGACAGCAGCTTCGCCAATTCAGGGAACACTGAAGCTTTCTGT.

This chain joins TRBV4-1 and TRBJ1-6; the D is unclear. The CDR3 runs to 12 residues. The germline CDR1 and CDR2 sequences are MGHRA and YSYEKL. V was pared by 4 bases and J by 14 bases, with 12 bases between. CDR3 nucleotides: TGCGCCAGCAGCCTCTTCGCATTCACCCTCCACTTT. It is translated as CASSLFAFTLHF.

The gene calls are TRBV6-5 and TRBJ1-1; D is ambiguous. The V and J ends lost 0 bases and 11 bases respectively, with 16 bases between them. There are 14 residues in the CDR3. Germline loops: CDR1 MNHEY, CDR2 SVGAGI. Here the CDR3 DNA reads TGTGCCAGCAGTTACTCCTGGGGATGCATTGAGGCTTTCTTT. Amino acid sequence: CASSYSWGCIEAFF.

Remarks on this clonotype: One junction end does not reproduce the germline sequence, and a read error may be involved. V is TRBV6-2 or TRBV6-3 and J is TRBJ1-2, with 7 positions matching TRBD1. The length of the CDR3 is 12 residues. Germline V gene data show CDR1 as MNHEY and CDR2 as SVGEGT. As DNA, the CDR3 is TGTGTCACCTCCAGGGGGTTTTATGACTACACCTTC. Protein: CVTSRGFYDYTF.

A note on this clonotype: At one end, the junction sequence differs from germline, possibly due to a read error. The chain uses TRBV10-2 and TRBJ2-3; 8 nucleotides agree with TRBD1. Germline values: CDR1 WSHSY, CDR2 SAAADI. The CDR3 totals 15 residues. The DNA for the CDR3 is TGCACCAGCAGCGATTCGGGACAGGACACAGATACGCAGTATTTT. Translation: CTSSDSGQDTDTQYF.

Details on this clonotype: A much larger clone lies one base from this, so it may be a read error. V and J are TRBV11-2 and TRBJ2-5, with TRBD1 matching 9 bases. In germline, CDR1 is SGHAT, CDR2 FQNNGV. The CDR3 is made up of 15 amino acids. DNA of the CDR3: TGTGCCAGGAGCTTCGGACAGGGGAAATTAGAGACCCAGTACTTC. Amino acids: CARSFGQGKLETQYF.

Comment on this clonotype: At one end, the junction sequence differs from germline, possibly due to a read error. This chain links TRBV28 with TRBJ2-3; D is uncertain. This CDR3 is 16 amino acids long. Germline CDR1 MDHEN, CDR2 SYDVKM. CDR3: CASSFSSWRGRDTQYF. CDR3 in DNA: TGTGCCAGCAGTTTCTCCAGCTGGAGAGGAAGAGATACGCAATATTTT.

A remark on this clonotype: The CDR3 carries no conserved terminal phenylalanine or tryptophan, so it likely arises from a read error. The DNA is left out, because the CDR3 cannot be placed on it with certainty; the CDR3 is given as TCRdb lists it. This rearrangement joins TRBV29-1 to TRBJ2-5. A total of 13 residues make up the CDR3, ends included. CDR1 is SQVTM, CDR2 ANQGSEA, per germline. CDR3 sequence reads: CRVADRFQETQCL.

The chain links TRBV10-2 to TRBJ2-2, with 9 bases that match TRBD2. The CDR3 covers 14 residues. Per the germline V gene, CDR1 is WSHSY and CDR2 is SAAADI. CDR3 sequence reads: CVNRLAGPRGELFF. CDR3 DNA: TGCGTCAACAGGCTAGCGGGGCCGAGGGGGGAGCTGTTTTTT.

Remarks on this clonotype: Lacking the conserved final phenylalanine or tryptophan, this CDR3 likely reflects a read error. J is TRBJ1-1 and V is TRBV6-5; 8 bases line up with TRBD1. Unmatched junction bases numbered 7, after V lost 0 bases and J lost 4 bases. The CDR3 extends over 16 amino acids. Per the germline V gene, CDR1 is MNHEY and CDR2 is SVGAGI. The CDR3: CASSYSPRTGSTEAFL. The DNA of the CDR3 is TGTGCCAGCAGTTACTCACCACGGACAGGGAGCACTGAAGCTTTCTTA.

As concerns this clonotype: This is likely a read error, given that the CDR3 carries no conserved phenylalanine or tryptophan at its end. Because the CDR3's place on the DNA is in doubt, the DNA is left out and the CDR3 is given as listed by TCRdb. V is TRBV11-1 and J is TRBJ2-7; TRBD1, the table's D call, was not compared with the DNA. Inclusive of both ends, the CDR3 amounts to 15 amino acids. Germline V lookup: CDR1 SGHAT, CDR2 FQDESV (reference sequence). CDR3 sequence: CASSSSGTGTYEHYL.

In the case of this clonotype: One end of the junction fails to match germline, which may point to a read error. The chain is built from TRBV11-2 and TRBJ2-7, with 8 bases that match TRBD1. CDR3 length equals 15 residues. Germline V gene lookup returns CDR1 SGHAT and CDR2 FQNNGV. In DNA, the CDR3 is TGTGCCAGCAGATTAGACCAGGGGGCCCCCTACGACCAGTACTTC. This codes for CASRLDQGAPYDQYF.

Only a few counts were recorded for this clonotype. It may be a read error: a sequence one base away is much more abundant. The genes are TRBV10-2 and TRBJ2-7; TRBD2 aligns across 8 bases. Per the germline V gene, CDR1 is WSHSY and CDR2 is SAAADI. This CDR3 region has 14 residues. For the CDR3, the DNA is TGCGTCAGCAGTGAATTGAGCGGGAGATGGGAGCAGTACTTC. The encoded protein is CVSSELSGRWEQYF.

This sequence joins TRBV6-5 and TRBJ2-1, with TRBD1 matching 7 bases. The germline gives CDR1 MNHEY, CDR2 SVGAGI. CDR3 length: 15 amino acids. V was pared by 0 bases and J by 2 bases, with 1 base of the junction left unmatched. The CDR3 DNA follows: TGTGCCAGCAGTTACTCCGGGACAGCCTACAATGAGCAGTTCTTC. As protein: CASSYSGTAYNEQFF.

Concerning this clonotype itself: The junction and the germline gene differ at one end; a read error may be behind it. The chain couples TRBV11-3 to TRBJ2-7; D gene ambiguous. This CDR3 comprises 13 residues. Germline values: CDR1 SGHNT, CDR2 YENEEA. The CDR3: CAYSADVSYKQYF. Written as DNA, the CDR3 is TGTGCCTACAGCGCCGACGTCTCCTACAAGCAGTACTTC. Variable domain in full (rest from reference TRBV11-3 and TRBJ2-7): EAGVVQSPRYKIIEKKQPVAFWCNPISGHNTLYWYLQNLGQGPELLIRYENEEAVDDSQLPKDRFSAERLKGVDSTLKIQPAELGDSAVYLCAYSADVSYKQYFGPGTRLTVT.

Of note for this clonotype: The missing conserved phenylalanine or tryptophan at the end of this CDR3 makes a read error likely. The chain has TRBV11-2 and TRBJ2-3, with 7 bases identical to TRBD1. Germline values: CDR1 SGHAT, CDR2 FQNNGV. The CDR3 consists of 14 residues. V lost 5 bases and J lost 4; bases outside the gene matches: 6. The CDR3 protein is CASSPQGLSDTQYS. CDR3 DNA sequence: TGTGCCAGCAGCCCACAGGGGCTCTCAGATACGCAGTATTCT.

As regards this clonotype: This likely comes from a read error, as the CDR3 has no conserved phenylalanine or tryptophan at its end. The chain has TRBV13 and TRBJ1-2, with D perhaps matching TRBD1 (6 bases). CDR3 length equals 13 residues. In germline, CDR1 is PRHDT, CDR2 FYEKMQ (reference sequence). Deletions cut 6 bases from V and 8 bases from J, with 16 bases between. CDR3 DNA sequence: TGTGCCAGCAGTATTCACAGGGAAGAAGGCTACACCTTA. Its protein product is CASSIHREEGYTL.